This is a list of T cell receptor beta chains from one sample in a study of blood T cell repertoires in COVID-19. Repertoires were generated with immunoSEQ multiplex PCR, while TCRdb's copy carries only in-frame clones and drops some. The table lists roughly 39,000 clones, approximately 94% of them singletons. Sequencing was carried out using peripheral blood. These receptors were obtained from a human donor with active COVID-19. The donor label of this sample is uncertain. Each CDR3 is given with its conserved first and last residue. D genes are given only for firm matches. Clone size is stated in some rows and not others, as once, few, many or a class when expanded.

D gene: TRBD2; clone size: once; J gene: TRBJ2-1; V gene: TRBV5-1; CDR3 protein: CASSLVGRAGGYGEQFF; CDR3 DNA: TGCGCCAGCAGCTTGGTAGGGCGGGCGGGGGGTTATGGCGAGCAGTTCTTC
D gene: -; clone size: -; J gene: TRBJ2-7; V gene: TRBV5-6; CDR3 protein: CASSLTESVYEQYF; CDR3 DNA: TGTGCCAGCAGCTTGACCGAATCGGTCTACGAGCAGTACTTC
D gene: -; clone size: -; J gene: TRBJ2-5; V gene: TRBV3-1/TRBV3-2; CDR3 protein: CASSQGRGPGETQYF; CDR3 DNA: TGTGCCAGCAGCCAAGGGCGGGGCCCTGGGGAGACCCAGTACTTC
D gene: -; clone size: -; J gene: TRBJ1-5; V gene: TRBV5-1; CDR3 protein: CASSLGNREPQHF; CDR3 DNA: TGCGCCAGCAGCTTGGGGAATCGGGAGCCCCAGCATTTT
D gene: -; clone size: -; J gene: TRBJ1-2; V gene: TRBV18; CDR3 protein: CASSPQGPNYGYTF; CDR3 DNA: TGTGCCAGCTCACCGCAGGGCCCTAACTATGGCTACACCTTC
D gene: TRBD2; clone size: -; J gene: TRBJ2-5; V gene: TRBV29-1; CDR3 protein: CSVEGAGGPETQYF; CDR3 DNA: TGCAGCGTTGAAGGGGCGGGAGGGCCGGAGACCCAGTACTTC
D gene: -; clone size: few; J gene: TRBJ2-1; V gene: TRBV7-9; CDR3 protein: CASRTDLYNEQFF; CDR3 DNA: TGTGCCAGCAGGACTGACTTGTACAATGAGCAGTTCTTC
D gene: TRBD1; clone size: -; J gene: TRBJ2-3; V gene: TRBV6-4; CDR3 protein: CASSATGYTDTQYF; CDR3 DNA: TGTGCCAGCAGTGCGACAGGGTACACAGATACGCAGTATTTT
D gene: -; clone size: once; J gene: TRBJ2-2; V gene: TRBV9; CDR3 protein: CASSSTQNTGELFF; CDR3 DNA: TGTGCCAGCAGCTCAACACAGAACACCGGGGAGCTGTTTTTT
D gene: -; clone size: -; J gene: TRBJ2-5; V gene: TRBV27; CDR3 protein: CASSLSQPETQYF; CDR3 DNA: TGTGCCAGCAGTTTAAGCCAACCAGAGACCCAGTACTTC